These 32 T cell receptor beta chains were all obtained from the same sample, sequenced in a study of T cells in localized non-small cell lung cancer. Clones were read by immunoSEQ multiplex PCR, and TCRdb kept only the in-frame ones, dropping some. Of around 50,000 clones in the sample, about nine tenths were seen once. The sequencing used peripheral blood, collected before any cancer treatment. The origin of the receptors is a woman aged 35 to 70 with stage I lung adenocarcinoma.

This clone has only a few counts. This chain uses TRBV6-1 with TRBJ2-7, with 7 bases lining up with TRBD1. The ends lost 8 bases at V and 2 bases at J; junction bases unmatched: 6. The V gene's germline CDR1 is MNHNS and CDR2 SASEGT. The CDR3 runs to 13 residues. In nucleotides, the CDR3 is TGTGCCAGCGCCCGACAGGGACCCTACGAGCAGTACTTC. It codes for CASARQGPYEQYF.

The J gene is TRBJ1-2, the V gene TRBV5-1; D is ambiguous. Trimming pared 0 bases from V and 3 bases from J, leaving 3 bases between. Per germline, CDR1 SGHRS and CDR2 YFSETQ. This CDR3 is built from 12 residues. CDR3 nucleotides: TGCGCCAGCAGCTTGGGGGACTATGGCTACACCTTC. Translating gives CASSLGDYGYTF.

The chain joins TRBV4-3 to TRBJ1-1; 8 nucleotides agree with TRBD1. The V segment lost 4 bases and the J segment 5 bases; nucleotides outside the gene matches: 15. The germline gives CDR1 LGHNA, CDR2 YSLEER. This CDR3 is built from 17 residues. The CDR3 bases are TGCGCCAGCAGCCCAAATACCCCACGCGGACAGGGAACTGAAGCTTTCTTT. Translation gives CASSPNTPRGQGTEAFF.

This chain links TRBV2 with TRBJ2-5; 8 bases agree with TRBD1. V shed 5 bases, J shed 5 bases, and the junction held 7 bases outside the gene matches. The germline CDR1 and CDR2 sequences are SNHLY and FYNNEI. The length of the CDR3 is 14 residues. The chain's CDR3 is CASSSQGAGETQYF. CDR3 sequence (DNA): TGTGCCAGCAGTTCGCAGGGGGCGGGGGAGACCCAGTACTTC.

The chain is built from TRBV6-1 and TRBJ1-6; 7 bases line up with TRBD1. J lost 7 bases, V lost 3 bases, and 18 bases had no gene match. This CDR3 has 19 residues. Germline V gene data show CDR1 as MNHNS and CDR2 as SASEGT. CDR3 region: CASSDPLNARQGRNSPLHF. The DNA for the CDR3 is TGTGCCAGCAGTGACCCCCTAAATGCCCGACAGGGACGGAATTCACCCCTCCACTTT.

The chain links TRBV5-1 to TRBJ1-4; TRBD1 might be the D (5 bases). Per the germline V gene, CDR1 is SGHRS and CDR2 is YFSETQ. The CDR3 is made up of 13 amino acids. The V gene lost 4 bases and the J gene lost 7 bases, with 11 bases spanning the gap. CDR3 sequence reads: CASSPGGSEKLFF. In DNA, the CDR3 is TGCGCCAGCAGCCCCGGGGGGTCTGAAAAACTGTTTTTT.

V gene TRBV6-4 combines with J gene TRBJ2-3; the D gene could be TRBD1 or TRBD2 (6 bases each). CDR1 is MRHNA, CDR2 SNTAGT, per germline. The CDR3 contains 20 residues. V was trimmed by 0 bases and J by 1 base, leaving 23 bases between them. CDR3: CASSDSNPGGSISGTDTQYF. CDR3 nucleotide sequence: TGTGCCAGCAGTGACTCGAACCCCGGGGGCAGTATTTCTGGCACAGATACGCAGTATTTT.

CDR3 in amino acids: CAWSVPQEHQPQHF. In DNA form, the CDR3 reads TGTGCCTGGAGTGTACCACAGGAACATCAGCCCCAGCATTTT. The V and J genes are TRBV30 and TRBJ1-5; D may be TRBD1 (5 bases). Trimming took off 0 bases at V and 5 bases at J, with 11 bases between the two ends. Germline assignment: CDR1 GTSNPN and CDR2 SVGIG (reference sequence). There are 14 residues in the CDR3.

The V and J genes are TRBV28 and TRBJ1-6, with unresolved D. Trimming pared 2 bases from V and 10 bases from J, leaving 6 bases between. CDR1 is MDHEN and CDR2 is SYDVKM in the germline V gene. The CDR3 totals 12 residues. The DNA of the CDR3 is TGTGCCAGCAGTTTAAGCAGGTCACCCCTCCACTTT. It is translated as CASSLSRSPLHF. Filled out from reference TRBV28 and TRBJ1-6, the complete variable domain reads DVKVTQSSRYLVKRTGEKVFLECVQDMDHENMFWYRQDPGLGLRLIYFSYDVKMKEKGDIPEGYSVSREKKERFSLILESASTNQTSMYLCASSLSRSPLHFGNGTRLTVT.

This chain joins TRBV18 and TRBJ2-1; maybe TRBD2 (5 bases). The CDR3 spans 15 residues. V lost 3 bases and J 2 bases, leaving 11 bases between the germline ends. The germline V gene encodes CDR1 KGHSH and CDR2 LQKENI. The CDR3 sequence: CASSPGVTTYNEQFF. The CDR3 nucleotides are TGTGCCAGCTCACCCGGGGTGACCACCTACAATGAGCAGTTCTTC. Drawing the rest from reference TRBV18 and TRBJ2-1, the complete variable domain is NAGVMQNPRHLVRRRGQEARLRCSPMKGHSHVYWYRQLPEEGLKFMVYLQKENIIDESGMPKERFSAEFPKEGPSILRIQQVVRGDSAAYFCASSPGVTTYNEQFFGPGTRLTVL.

About this clone: Other nucleotide sequences from this sample produce the same CDR3. This chain uses TRBV27 with TRBJ2-7; no definite D call. The CDR3 is 11 residues long. In germline, CDR1 is MNHEY, CDR2 SMNVEV (reference sequence). With 3 bases removed from V and 5 bases from J, the gap between germline ends came to 5 bases. The CDR3 loop reads CASSFGDEQYF. Here the CDR3 DNA reads TGTGCCAGCAGTTTCGGTGACGAGCAGTACTTC.

This chain connects TRBV9 to TRBJ1-2; D unresolved. The germline V gene encodes CDR1 SGDLS and CDR2 YYNGEE. Trimming cost V 4 bases and J 3 bases, with 13 bases left between them. The CDR3 totals 14 residues. The CDR3 DNA follows: TGTGCCAGCAGCCCCGGTAGCCAGTACTATGGCTACACCTTC. Protein: CASSPGSQYYGYTF.

This clone was seen a few times. This chain joins TRBV19 and TRBJ1-1; D is undetermined. Germline lookup yields CDR1 LNHDA and CDR2 SQIVND (reference sequence). Trimming left V 3 bases short and J 0 bases short, with 5 bases between. The CDR3 consists of 13 residues. CDR3 amino acids: CASSMILNTEAFF. CDR3 nucleotides: TGTGCCAGTAGTATGATTTTGAACACTGAAGCTTTCTTT.

This chain connects TRBV15 to TRBJ1-1; tentatively, D is TRBD1 (5 bases). With 2 bases removed from V and 6 bases from J, the gap between germline ends came to 13 bases. The CDR3 covers 14 residues. The germline CDR1 and CDR2 sequences are LNHNV and YYDKDF (reference sequence). The CDR3 nucleotides read TGTGCCACCAGCAGACGGGACGGGACCGCTGAAGCTTTCTTT. Amino acids: CATSRRDGTAEAFF.

This rearrangement joins TRBV11-2 to TRBJ2-5; maybe TRBD1 (5 bases). The CDR3 spans 13 residues. Trimming pared 5 bases from V and 5 bases from J, leaving 12 bases between. Per germline, CDR1 SGHAT and CDR2 FQNNGV. As DNA, the CDR3 is TGTGCCAGCAGCGTGCTAGGGGTGGAGACCCAGTACTTC. It yields the protein CASSVLGVETQYF.

The CDR3 reads CASSAGLAPYNEQFF. CDR3 sequence (DNA): TGTGCCAGTAGTGCGGGACTAGCGCCCTACAATGAGCAGTTCTTC. The chain has TRBV19 and TRBJ2-1; 10 positions agree with TRBD2. This CDR3 is built from 15 residues. V dropped 5 bases and J dropped 2; count of bases not matched to a gene: 3. Germline CDR1 is LNHDA and CDR2 is SQIVND (reference sequence).

The sample holds one count of this clone. The V and J genes are TRBV9 and TRBJ1-2, with D perhaps TRBD1 (6 bases). This CDR3 contains 15 residues. Trimming removed 0 bases at V and 1 base at J, with 10 bases between. Per the germline V gene, CDR1 is SGDLS and CDR2 is YYNGEE. The CDR3 DNA reads as TGTGCCAGCAGCGTAGACCCAGGGGATAACTATGGCTACACCTTC. Its translation is CASSVDPGDNYGYTF.

The rearrangement joins TRBV5-5 to TRBJ1-2; perhaps TRBD1 as D (5 bases). V lost 1 base and J lost 5, with 12 bases in between. The V gene's germline CDR1 is SGHKS and CDR2 YYEKEE (reference sequence). CDR3 size: 14 residues. CDR3: CASSLKDTGYGYTF. The CDR3 DNA follows: TGTGCCAGCAGCTTGAAGGATACAGGTTATGGCTACACCTTC.

The V call is TRBV7-8, the J call TRBJ2-3; 7 bases are shared with TRBD1. The CDR3 consists of 15 residues. Germline V gene sequence: CDR1 SGHVS, CDR2 FQNEAQ. Unmatched junction bases numbered 7, after V lost 3 bases and J lost 4 bases. CDR3 in amino acids: CASSLNRGPSDTQYF. The CDR3 region has the DNA TGTGCCAGCAGCTTGAACAGGGGCCCTTCAGATACGCAGTATTTT.

This clone was detected once. The chain joins TRBV5-6 to TRBJ1-5; D is unclear. The CDR3 contains 19 residues. The V gene lost 4 bases and the J gene lost 0 bases, with 23 bases spanning the gap. The germline V gene encodes CDR1 SGHDT and CDR2 YYEEEE. The CDR3 DNA is TGTGCCAGCAGCACGACTGGCAGGCCCCGAAATTATAGCAATCAGCCCCAGCATTTT. The encoded protein is CASSTTGRPRNYSNQPQHF.

The chain combines TRBV9 with TRBJ1-1; 8 nucleotides match TRBD1. The CDR3 has 17 residues. Trimming took 4 bases from V and 7 from J; bases not matched to a gene: 18. Germline V lookup: CDR1 SGDLS, CDR2 YYNGEE. The CDR3 spells CASSPNGQGAVRGEAFF. CDR3 nucleotides: TGTGCCAGCAGCCCCAATGGCCAGGGGGCGGTACGTGGTGAAGCTTTCTTT.

The sample holds one count of this clone. The V and J genes are TRBV11-2 and TRBJ1-4; TRBD1 matches at 9 bases. Trimming at V came to 4 bases and at J to 8 bases, leaving 8 bases not matched to a gene. CDR3 length equals 15 residues. Looked up from germline, CDR1 is SGHAT and CDR2 is FQNNGV. The CDR3 reads CASSSAGTGSEKLFF. The CDR3 region has the DNA TGTGCCAGCAGCTCAGCCGGGACAGGGTCCGAAAAACTGTTTTTT.

V gene TRBV15 combines with J gene TRBJ1-1; TRBD1 agrees at 7 bases. V was pared by 0 bases and J by 0 bases, with 1 base of the junction left unmatched. The germline CDR1 and CDR2 sequences are LNHNV and YYDKDF (reference sequence). CDR3 size: 15 residues. The CDR3 is CATSRDTGVNTEAFF. CDR3 nucleotide sequence: TGTGCCACCAGCAGAGACACAGGGGTGAACACTGAAGCTTTCTTT.

This clone was counted only a few times. V usage is TRBV6-6 and J usage is TRBJ2-2, with TRBD1 as a possible D gene (6 bases). This CDR3 is 14 amino acids long. Trimming stripped 10 bases from V and 4 bases from J, with 16 bases between. Germline V gene sequence: CDR1 MNHNY, CDR2 SVGAGI (reference sequence). The CDR3 nucleotides read TGTGCCACCCTTCGGGACAAAGTCACCGGGGAGCTGTTTTTT. Amino acid sequence: CATLRDKVTGELFF.

This chain uses TRBV7-9 with TRBJ2-3, with D perhaps TRBD1 or TRBD2 (6 bases each). From germline, CDR1 is SEHNR and CDR2 FQNEAQ (reference sequence). This CDR3 region has 14 residues. V lost 4 bases and J 0 bases, leaving 8 bases between the germline ends. The CDR3 bases are TGTGCCAGCAGCTCGGGGGCCAGCACAGATACGCAGTATTTT. Translating gives CASSSGASTDTQYF.

The CDR3 DNA reads as TGCGCCAGCAGCTCGGGGACAGGGGCCTTTTCTAGCACAGATACGCAGTATTTT. This translates into CASSSGTGAFSSTDTQYF. The rearrangement links TRBV5-1 to TRBJ2-3; 10 bases fit TRBD1. The CDR3 has 18 residues. CDR1 is SGHRS, CDR2 YFSETQ, per germline. Trimming cost V 3 bases and J 0 bases; bases outside gene matches: 10.

V gene TRBV28 combines with J gene TRBJ2-7, with TRBD1 as a possible D gene (5 bases). The V gene lost 6 bases and the J gene lost 1 base, with 10 bases spanning the gap. There are 13 residues in the CDR3. Germline V gene sequence: CDR1 MDHEN, CDR2 SYDVKM. Here the CDR3 reads CASRPQVSYEQYF. In nucleotides, the CDR3 is TGTGCCAGCAGACCACAGGTATCCTACGAGCAGTACTTC.

V is TRBV9 and J is TRBJ2-1; no clear D. V was clipped by 0 bases and J by 2 bases, with 9 bases between them. This CDR3 spans 15 amino acids. Germline-derived CDR1 and CDR2 are SGDLS and YYNGEE. Here the CDR3 reads CASSVDSHPYNEQFF. CDR3 sequence (DNA): TGTGCCAGCAGCGTAGATAGCCATCCCTACAATGAGCAGTTCTTC.

The CDR3 sequence is CSVLQRTQETQYF. In DNA form, the CDR3 reads TGCAGCGTCCTACAGCGAACCCAAGAGACCCAGTACTTC. V and J are TRBV29-1 and TRBJ2-5; no clear D. Trimming took off 6 bases at V and 1 base at J, with 12 bases between the two ends. This CDR3 comprises 13 residues. Germline V gives CDR1 SQVTM, CDR2 ANQGSEA.

The V gene is TRBV10-3, the J gene TRBJ2-1; TRBD1 aligns across 8 bases. Germline lookup yields CDR1 ENHRY and CDR2 SYGVKD. This CDR3 is built from 12 residues. V lost 4 bases, J lost 8 bases, and 1 base stayed unmatched. CDR3 nucleotides: TGTGCCATCAGTGGACAGGGGTATGAGCAGTTCTTC. It yields the protein CAISGQGYEQFF.

This chain's CDR3 is CASSPLRGESGNTIYF. The CDR3 bases are TGTGCCAGCAGCCCCCTCCGCGGCGAATCTGGAAACACCATATATTTT. The V and J genes are TRBV9 and TRBJ1-3; no clear D. The germline gives CDR1 SGDLS, CDR2 YYNGEE. The CDR3 is made up of 16 amino acids. Deletions cut 4 bases from V and 1 base from J, with 15 bases between.

J is TRBJ1-6 and V is TRBV28; no firm D call. CDR3 length: 16 amino acids. The V gene lost 2 bases and the J gene lost 0 bases, with 8 bases spanning the gap. Per germline, CDR1 MDHEN and CDR2 SYDVKM. CDR3: CASSLGVSSYNSPLHF. The CDR3 bases are TGTGCCAGCAGTTTAGGGGTTAGCTCCTATAATTCACCCCTCCACTTT.